This T cell receptor (beta chain) emerged from a study of CD8+ T cells in alopecia areata. Sequencing used cDNA as its template, made by extracting RNA and reverse transcribing it. Using immunoSEQ multiplex PCR, the repertoire was profiled, and TCRdb retains in-frame clones only, with some absent. This sample has about 110,000 clones, with 55% to 75% found just once. Both CD4+ and CD8+ T cells were separated by sorting PBMCs. Findings of the study overall: Whereas mice showed it more clearly, TCR sharing across patients was murkier, possibly because of HLA. Higher clonality was seen in lesional scalp than in normal scalp, especially in alopecia totalis/universalis. Scalp repertoires also include resident alphabeta T cells from normal skin.

Concerning this clone itself: Antigen unknown.

The germline CDR1 and CDR2 sequences are LNHNV and YYDKDF (reference sequence). Trimming removed 8 bases from V and 10 bases from J, with 18 bases in between. The CDR3 consists of 13 residues. The V call is TRBV15, the J call TRBJ1-5; TRBD1 might be the D (5 bases). The TCR originated in a human donor in good health. Sequencing was performed on CD8+ T cells sorted from blood. CDR3 residues: CATARSREPPQHF. The CDR3 DNA reads as TGTGCCACCGCGAGGTCCAGGGAACCACCCCAGCATTTT.